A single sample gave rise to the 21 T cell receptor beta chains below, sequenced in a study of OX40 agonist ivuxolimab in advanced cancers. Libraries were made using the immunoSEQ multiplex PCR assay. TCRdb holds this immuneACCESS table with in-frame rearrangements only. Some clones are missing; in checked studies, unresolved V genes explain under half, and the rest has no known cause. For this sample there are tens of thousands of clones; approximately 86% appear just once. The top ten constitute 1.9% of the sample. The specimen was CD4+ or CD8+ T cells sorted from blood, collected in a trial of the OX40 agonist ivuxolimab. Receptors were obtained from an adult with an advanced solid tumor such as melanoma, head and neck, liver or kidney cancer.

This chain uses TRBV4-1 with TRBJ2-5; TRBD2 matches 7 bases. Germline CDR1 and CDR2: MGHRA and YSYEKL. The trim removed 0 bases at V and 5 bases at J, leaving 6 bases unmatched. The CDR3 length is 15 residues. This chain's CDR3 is CASSQEREEWETQYF. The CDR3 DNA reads TGCGCCAGCAGCCAAGAACGGGAGGAGTGGGAGACCCAGTACTTC.

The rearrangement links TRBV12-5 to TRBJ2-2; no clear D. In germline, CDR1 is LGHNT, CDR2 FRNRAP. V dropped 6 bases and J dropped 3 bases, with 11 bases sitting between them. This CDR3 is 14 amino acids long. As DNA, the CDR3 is TGTGCTAGTGGACCGAGGCAGGACACCGGGGAGCTGTTTTTT. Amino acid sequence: CASGPRQDTGELFF.

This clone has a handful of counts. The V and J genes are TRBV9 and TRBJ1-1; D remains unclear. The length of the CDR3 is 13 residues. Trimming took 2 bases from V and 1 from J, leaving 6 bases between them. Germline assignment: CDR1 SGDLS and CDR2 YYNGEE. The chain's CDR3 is CASSVLENTEAFF. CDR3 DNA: TGTGCCAGCAGCGTTTTGGAGAACACTGAAGCTTTCTTT.

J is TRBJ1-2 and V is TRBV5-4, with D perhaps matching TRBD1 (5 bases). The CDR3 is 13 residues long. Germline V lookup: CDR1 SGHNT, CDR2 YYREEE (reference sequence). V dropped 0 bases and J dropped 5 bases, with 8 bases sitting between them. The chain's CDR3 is CASSLAGGYGYTF. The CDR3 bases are TGTGCCAGCAGCTTGGCCGGGGGGTATGGCTACACCTTC. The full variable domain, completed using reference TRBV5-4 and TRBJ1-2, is ETGVTQSPTHLIKTRGQQVTLRCSSQSGHNTVSWYQQALGQGPQFIFQYYREEENGRGNFPPRFSGLQFPNYSSELNVNALELDDSALYLCASSLAGGYGYTFGSGTRLTVV.

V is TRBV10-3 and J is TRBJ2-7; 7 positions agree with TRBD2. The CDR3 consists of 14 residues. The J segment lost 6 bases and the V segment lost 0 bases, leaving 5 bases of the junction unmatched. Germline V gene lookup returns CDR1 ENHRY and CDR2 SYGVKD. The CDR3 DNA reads TGTGCCATCAGTGAGTCTCAGGGAGGGCTCGAGCAGTACTTC. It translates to CAISESQGGLEQYF.

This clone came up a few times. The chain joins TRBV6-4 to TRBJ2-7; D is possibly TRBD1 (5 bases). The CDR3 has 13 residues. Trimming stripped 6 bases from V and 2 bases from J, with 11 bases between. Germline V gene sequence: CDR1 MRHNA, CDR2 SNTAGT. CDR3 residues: CASRTGHPYEQYF. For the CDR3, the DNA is TGTGCCAGCAGGACTGGACACCCCTACGAGCAGTACTTC.

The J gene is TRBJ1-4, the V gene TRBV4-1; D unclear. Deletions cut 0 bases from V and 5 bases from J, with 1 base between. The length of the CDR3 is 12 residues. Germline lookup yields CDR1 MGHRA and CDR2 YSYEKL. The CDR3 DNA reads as TGCGCCAGCAGCCAAGAGAATGAAAAACTGTTTTTT. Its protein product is CASSQENEKLFF.

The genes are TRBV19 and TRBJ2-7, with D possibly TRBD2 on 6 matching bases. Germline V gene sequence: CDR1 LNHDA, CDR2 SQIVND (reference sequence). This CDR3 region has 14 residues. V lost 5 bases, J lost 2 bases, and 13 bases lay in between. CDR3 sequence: CASSSGTLTYEQYF. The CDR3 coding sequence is TGTGCCAGTAGTTCCGGGACTTTAACCTACGAGCAGTACTTC.

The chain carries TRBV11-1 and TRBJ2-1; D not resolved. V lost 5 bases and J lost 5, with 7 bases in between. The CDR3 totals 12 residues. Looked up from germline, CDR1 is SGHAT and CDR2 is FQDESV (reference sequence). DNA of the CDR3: TGTGCCAGCAGCGCTATTAACAATGAGCAGTTCTTC. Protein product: CASSAINNEQFF.

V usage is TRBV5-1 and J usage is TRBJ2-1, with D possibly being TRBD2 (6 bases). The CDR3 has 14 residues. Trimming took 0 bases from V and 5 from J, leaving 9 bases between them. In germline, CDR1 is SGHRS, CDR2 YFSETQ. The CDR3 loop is CASSLAGVHNEQFF. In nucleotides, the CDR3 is TGCGCCAGCAGCTTGGCGGGGGTCCACAATGAGCAGTTCTTC.

The CDR3 loop reads CASSATVMNTEAFF. In DNA form, the CDR3 reads TGTGCCAGCAGCGCGACGGTCATGAACACTGAAGCTTTCTTT. This chain joins TRBV7-8 and TRBJ1-1; D gene ambiguous. V shed 5 bases and J shed 0 bases, with 10 bases lying between them. The CDR3 loop spans 14 amino acids. Germline CDR1 and CDR2: SGHVS and FQNEAQ.

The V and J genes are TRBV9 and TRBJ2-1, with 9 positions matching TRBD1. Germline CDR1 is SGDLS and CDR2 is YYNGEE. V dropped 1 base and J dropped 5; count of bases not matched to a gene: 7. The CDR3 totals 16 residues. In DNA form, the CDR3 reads TGTGCCAGCAGCGTAACGGGACAGGGAACCCACAATGAGCAGTTCTTC. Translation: CASSVTGQGTHNEQFF. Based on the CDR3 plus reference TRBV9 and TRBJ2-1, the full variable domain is DSGVTQTPKHLITATGQRVTLRCSPRSGDLSVYWYQQSLDQGLQFLIQYYNGEERAKGNILERFSAQQFPDLHSELNLSSLELGDSALYFCASSVTGQGTHNEQFFGPGTRLTVL.

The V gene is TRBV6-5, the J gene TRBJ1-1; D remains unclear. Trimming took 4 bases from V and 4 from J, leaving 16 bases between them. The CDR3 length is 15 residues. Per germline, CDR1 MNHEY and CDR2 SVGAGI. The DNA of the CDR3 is TGTGCCAGCAGTTTCTATCCGGGGTCGACCACTGAAGCTTTCTTT. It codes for CASSFYPGSTTEAFF.

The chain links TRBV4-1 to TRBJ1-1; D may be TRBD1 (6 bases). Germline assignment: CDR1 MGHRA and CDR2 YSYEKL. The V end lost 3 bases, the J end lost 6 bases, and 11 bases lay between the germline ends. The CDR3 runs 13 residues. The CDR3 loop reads CASSHPPGAEAFF. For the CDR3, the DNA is TGCGCCAGCAGCCACCCCCCAGGGGCTGAAGCTTTCTTT.

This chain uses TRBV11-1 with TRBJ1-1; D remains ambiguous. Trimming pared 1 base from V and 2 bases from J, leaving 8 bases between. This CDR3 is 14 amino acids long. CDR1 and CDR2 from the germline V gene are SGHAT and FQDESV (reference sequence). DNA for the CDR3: TGTGCCAGCAGCTTAGGGACGGCTAACACTGAAGCTTTCTTT. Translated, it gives CASSLGTANTEAFF. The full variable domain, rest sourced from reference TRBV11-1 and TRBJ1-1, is EAEVAQSPRYKITEKSQAVAFWCDPISGHATLYWYRQILGQGPELLVQFQDESVVDDSQLPKDRFSAERLKGVDSTLKIQPAELGDSAMYLCASSLGTANTEAFFGQGTRLTVV.

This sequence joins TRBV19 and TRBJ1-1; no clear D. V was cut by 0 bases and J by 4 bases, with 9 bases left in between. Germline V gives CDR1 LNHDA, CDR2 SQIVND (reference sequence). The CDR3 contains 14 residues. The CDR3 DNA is TGTGCCAGTAGTATAGATTTGGGTTTCACTGAAGCTTTCTTT. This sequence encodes CASSIDLGFTEAFF.

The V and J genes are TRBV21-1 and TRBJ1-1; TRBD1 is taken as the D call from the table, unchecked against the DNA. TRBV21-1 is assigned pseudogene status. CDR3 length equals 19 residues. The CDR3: CASSKATRKMDRKNTEAFF. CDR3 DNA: TGTGCCAGCAGCAAAGCAACCAGAAAAATGGACAGGAAGAACACTGAAGCTTTCTTT.

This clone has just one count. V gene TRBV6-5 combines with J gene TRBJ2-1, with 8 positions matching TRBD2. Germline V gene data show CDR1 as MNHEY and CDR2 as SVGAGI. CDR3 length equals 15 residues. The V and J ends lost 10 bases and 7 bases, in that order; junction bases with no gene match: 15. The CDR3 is CATKPSGGGKNEQFF. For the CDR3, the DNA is TGTGCCACCAAGCCCTCTGGCGGGGGGAAAAATGAGCAGTTCTTC.

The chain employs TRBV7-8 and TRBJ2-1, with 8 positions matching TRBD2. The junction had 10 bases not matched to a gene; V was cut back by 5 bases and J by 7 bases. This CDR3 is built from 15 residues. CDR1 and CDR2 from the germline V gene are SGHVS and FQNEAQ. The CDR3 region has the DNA TGTGCCAGCAGCCGCCGACTAGCGAGGGAGAATGAGCAGTTCTTC. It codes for CASSRRLARENEQFF.

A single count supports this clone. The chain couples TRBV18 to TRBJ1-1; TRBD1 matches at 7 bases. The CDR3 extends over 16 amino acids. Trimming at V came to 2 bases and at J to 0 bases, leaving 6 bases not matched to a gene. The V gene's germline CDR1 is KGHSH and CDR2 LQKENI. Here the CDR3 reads CASSPLGQLMNTEAFF. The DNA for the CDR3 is TGTGCCAGCTCACCATTGGGACAGCTAATGAACACTGAAGCTTTCTTT.

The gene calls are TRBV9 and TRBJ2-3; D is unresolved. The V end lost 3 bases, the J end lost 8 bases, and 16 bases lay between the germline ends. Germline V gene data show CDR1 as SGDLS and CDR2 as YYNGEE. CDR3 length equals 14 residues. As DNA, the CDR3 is TGTGCCAGCAGCGGGAATCCAACTCGGGCTACGCAGTATTTT. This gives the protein CASSGNPTRATQYF.